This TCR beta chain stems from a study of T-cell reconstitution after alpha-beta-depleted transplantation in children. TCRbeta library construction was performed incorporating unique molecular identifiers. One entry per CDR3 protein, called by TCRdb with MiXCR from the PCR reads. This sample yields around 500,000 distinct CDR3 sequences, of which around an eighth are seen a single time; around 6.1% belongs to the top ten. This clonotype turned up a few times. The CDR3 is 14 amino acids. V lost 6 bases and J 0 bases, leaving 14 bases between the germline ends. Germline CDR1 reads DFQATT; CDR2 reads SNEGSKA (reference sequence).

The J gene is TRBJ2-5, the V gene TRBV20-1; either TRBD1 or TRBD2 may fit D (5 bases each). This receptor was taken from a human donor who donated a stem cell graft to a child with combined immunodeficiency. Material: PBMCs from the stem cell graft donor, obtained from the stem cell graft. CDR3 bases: TGCAGTGCGGAGATTCCGGGACACCAAGAGACCCAGTACTTC. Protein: CSAEIPGHQETQYF.